This T cell receptor (beta chain) was identified in a study of T cells after yellow fever vaccination. A single record per CDR3 protein comes from TCRdb applying MiXCR to the 5' RACE reads. The repertoire consists of 550,000 to 750,000 distinct CDR3 sequences, with about 13% occurring once and the leading ten covering over 12%. Study-wide points: Contamination of FACS-sorted repertoires by abundant clonotypes from the bulk population could occur. Though weaker, the secondary response peaked faster, on day 5 versus 15.

V gave up 4 bases and J gave up 0 bases, with 10 bases separating them. Germline assignment: CDR1 KGHSH and CDR2 LQKENI. CDR3 length: 14 amino acids. This clonotype was seen more than once but under ten times. No antigen is known for it. The sample was PBMCs, taken on the day of the yellow fever booster vaccination. This clonotype was sampled from a man aged 25 to 40 who received the YFV17D yellow fever vaccine. The chain links TRBV18 to TRBJ2-7, with no clear D. The CDR3 sequence: CASSQQTASYEQYF. Written as DNA, the CDR3 is TGTGCCAGCTCACAACAGACTGCCTCCTACGAGCAGTACTTC. Full variable domain (rest looked up from reference TRBV18 and TRBJ2-7): NAGVMQNPRHLVRRRGQEARLRCSPMKGHSHVYWYRQLPEEGLKFMVYLQKENIIDESGMPKERFSAEFPKEGPSILRIQQVVRGDSAAYFCASSQQTASYEQYFGPGTRLTVT.